This T cell receptor (beta chain) appears in the sequencing data of a study of shared clonotypes between healthy human individuals. General study points: Compared with clonotypes that all four donors shared, non-shared clonotypes had lower generation probabilities.

CDR1 is LNHNV, CDR2 YYDKDF, per germline (reference sequence). This CDR3 has 14 residues. V lost 5 bases and J 2 bases, leaving 9 bases between the germline ends. CD8 memory was a combination that joined CD45RO+ cells with CCR7-negative CD45RA+ TemRA cells. Libraries were prepared by immunoSEQ multiplex PCR; TCRdb keeps only in-frame clonotypes and omits some of them. This repertoire shows hundreds of thousands of clones, 90% to 97% found once; its top ten account for around 0.29%. This clone is a singleton in its sample. What it binds is not known. The clonotype comes from a man aged 25-45 years in good health. Sequenced sample: memory CD8+ T cells sorted from blood. Regarding subset: CD45RO+ cells pooled with CCR7-negative TemRA cells. The chain carries TRBV15 and TRBJ2-2, with D perhaps matching TRBD1 (6 bases). The CDR3 sequence: CATSLGGNTGELFF. The CDR3 bases are TGTGCCACCAGCTTAGGGGGTAACACCGGGGAGCTGTTTTTT.